The 11 T cell receptor beta chains below were found in one sample sequenced in a study of blood T cells in healthy people across ages. A second PCR, run for roughly 7 to 11 cycles, used a sample-barcoded 5' primer plus a J-beta primer mix. TCRdb used MiXCR to reprocess the 5' RACE reads, holding one entry per CDR3 protein. The sample shows about 970,000 distinct CDR3 sequences, roughly 50% of them seen only once. Sequencing was carried out using blood. The receptors were sampled from a woman aged 55-70 years in good health.

The chain combines TRBV7-2 with TRBJ2-7; the D gene is possibly TRBD2 (6 bases). V was cut by 2 bases and J by 6 bases, with 14 bases left in between. This CDR3 region has 14 residues. Germline CDR1 and CDR2: SGHTA and FQGNSA. The chain's CDR3 is CASSLQLAQVEQYF. The DNA for the CDR3 is TGTGCCAGCAGCTTACAACTAGCTCAGGTCGAGCAGTACTTC.

This clonotype was counted at least ten times. The chain couples TRBV3-1 to TRBJ2-4, with D possibly matching TRBD1 (5 bases). This CDR3 has 14 amino acids. Per the germline V gene, CDR1 is LGHDT and CDR2 is YNNKEL (reference sequence). With 4 bases removed from V and 9 bases from J, the gap between germline ends came to 16 bases. The CDR3 protein is CASSPREGVGIQYF. Written as DNA, the CDR3 is TGTGCCAGCAGCCCCAGGGAAGGTGTCGGCATTCAGTACTTC.

J is TRBJ2-1 and V is TRBV6-5; TRBD2 aligns across 13 bases. Germline V gene lookup returns CDR1 MNHEY and CDR2 SVGAGI. The CDR3 extends over 16 amino acids. With V trimmed by 7 bases and J by 9 bases, 12 bases remained unmatched. CDR3 DNA sequence: TGTGCCAGCAAATTAAGAGGGACTAGCGGGATAGGTGAGCAGTTCTTC. Translation gives CASKLRGTSGIGEQFF.

V is TRBV14 and J is TRBJ2-1; 8 bases are shared with TRBD2. Germline CDR1 reads SGHDN; CDR2 reads FVKESK. The CDR3 is 11 residues long. V lost 5 bases and J lost 11; bases outside the gene matches: 2. CDR3 DNA sequence: TGTGCCAGCAGCTCGGGGGGGCAGCAGTTCTTC. This encodes CASSSGGQQFF. Looking up the rest from reference TRBV14 and TRBJ2-1 gives the full variable domain: EAGVTQFPSHSVIEKGQTVTLRCDPISGHDNLYWYRRVMGKEIKFLLHFVKESKQDESGMPNNRFLAERTGGTYSTLKVQPAELEDSGVYFCASSSGGQQFFGPGTRLTVL.

This clonotype was seen once. The chain joins TRBV28 to TRBJ2-5; weak D call: TRBD2 (7 bases). The V end was cut by 7 bases, the J end by 5 bases, with 20 bases between. The CDR3 has 15 amino acids. Per germline, CDR1 MDHEN and CDR2 SYDVKM. This CDR3 reads CASTAPGGGLETQYF. The DNA for the CDR3 is TGTGCCAGCACCGCCCCGGGCGGGGGCTTGGAGACCCAGTACTTC. The whole variable domain, remainder taken from reference TRBV28 and TRBJ2-5, is DVKVTQSSRYLVKRTGEKVFLECVQDMDHENMFWYRQDPGLGLRLIYFSYDVKMKEKGDIPEGYSVSREKKERFSLILESASTNQTSMYLCASTAPGGGLETQYFGPGTRLLVL.

This clonotype turned up a few times. The genes are TRBV4-3 and TRBJ2-1; tentatively, D is TRBD1 (6 bases). V was cut by 4 bases and J by 8 bases, with 21 bases left in between. The CDR3 covers 16 residues. The V gene's germline CDR1 is LGHNA and CDR2 YSLEER. The CDR3, as DNA: TGCGCCAGCAGCCGGGAAGAGGCTAGTAGGGGGTATGAGCAGTTCTTC. Protein: CASSREEASRGYEQFF.

Only a few counts were recorded for this clonotype. This chain joins TRBV15 and TRBJ2-2; possibly TRBD2 for D (6 bases). The germline V and J ends were trimmed by 0 bases and 7 bases, with 12 bases remaining between them. Germline CDR1 and CDR2: LNHNV and YYDKDF (reference sequence). The CDR3 extends over 15 amino acids. Here the CDR3 reads CATSRDLGSGGELFF. In DNA form, the CDR3 reads TGTGCCACCAGCAGAGATCTCGGGAGTGGCGGGGAGCTGTTTTTT.

In nucleotides, the CDR3 is TGCAGTGCTAGAAGGATGGAGACCCAGTACTTC. It translates to CSARRMETQYF. The rearrangement links TRBV20-1 to TRBJ2-5; D not certain. The CDR3 has 11 residues. The germline V gene encodes CDR1 DFQATT and CDR2 SNEGSKA (reference sequence). The ends were cut back, 2 bases at V and 5 bases at J, with 6 bases in the middle.

This clonotype was observed a few times. V usage is TRBV5-6 and J usage is TRBJ2-7; TRBD1 agrees at 9 bases. V dropped 3 bases and J dropped 5; count of bases not matched to a gene: 6. The CDR3 spans 14 residues. The germline V gene encodes CDR1 SGHDT and CDR2 YYEEEE. DNA of the CDR3: TGTGCCAGCAGCTACCGACAGGGGGGACACGAGCAGTACTTC. The encoded protein is CASSYRQGGHEQYF.

This clonotype occurred a few times. The rearrangement links TRBV29-1 to TRBJ2-1; 9 nucleotides agree with TRBD1. Germline V gene sequence: CDR1 SQVTM, CDR2 ANQGSEA. The CDR3 totals 13 residues. Germline trimming cut 3 bases from V and 12 bases from J; bases unmatched to any gene: 9. CDR3 nucleotides: TGCAGCGTTGAGACAGGGGGTTTGACCGGGCAGTTCTTC. As protein: CSVETGGLTGQFF.

The chain couples TRBV28 to TRBJ2-7; 9 nucleotides agree with TRBD2. The trim removed 6 bases at V and 5 bases at J, leaving 8 bases unmatched. Germline values: CDR1 MDHEN, CDR2 SYDVKM. This CDR3 region has 14 residues. CDR3 in amino acids: CASRPPGLAHEQYF. DNA for the CDR3: TGTGCCAGCAGGCCCCCGGGACTAGCCCACGAGCAGTACTTC. Combining the CDR3 with reference TRBV28 and TRBJ2-7 gives the whole variable domain DVKVTQSSRYLVKRTGEKVFLECVQDMDHENMFWYRQDPGLGLRLIYFSYDVKMKEKGDIPEGYSVSREKKERFSLILESASTNQTSMYLCASRPPGLAHEQYFGPGTRLTVT.